These 7 T cell receptor beta chains were all obtained from the same sample, sequenced in a study of blood T cell repertoires in COVID-19. The protocol was immunoSEQ multiplex PCR, while the TCRdb copy is restricted to in-frame clones and leaves out a portion. In the table there are about 320,000 clones, 85% of which are singletons. The sequenced sample was PBMCs or T cells enriched from blood (not recorded which). Every receptor here comes from a woman in her twenties or thirties who had been exposed to COVID-19.

J is TRBJ1-2 and V is TRBV19, with a weak D call TRBD1 (6 bases). Germline loops: CDR1 LNHDA, CDR2 SQIVND (reference sequence). The V end was cut by 2 bases, the J end by 4 bases, with 14 bases between. The CDR3 contains 15 residues. The CDR3 region is CASSIQQGPSYGYTF. Written as DNA, the CDR3 is TGTGCCAGTAGTATACAACAGGGACCATCCTATGGCTACACCTTC.

This clone was picked up one time. The chain is built from TRBV10-3 and TRBJ1-2, with D tentatively TRBD1 (6 bases). The CDR3 covers 15 residues. Trimming removed 4 bases from V and 4 bases from J, with 16 bases in between. Germline CDR1 and CDR2: ENHRY and SYGVKD. CDR3 in amino acids: CAISGEGGGAYGYTF. In DNA, the CDR3 is TGTGCCATCAGTGGCGAAGGGGGGGGCGCCTATGGCTACACCTTC.

V gene TRBV3-1 (or the pseudogene TRBV3-2) combines with J gene TRBJ2-7; TRBD2 aligns across 7 bases. This CDR3 region has 14 residues. Germline CDR1 is LGHDT and CDR2 is YNNKEL (reference sequence). V lost 1 base to trimming and J lost 5 bases; unmatched junction nucleotides: 5. CDR3 nucleotide sequence: TGTGCCAGCAGCCAAGTCGGGGGGAACAACGAGCAGTACTTC. Encoded protein: CASSQVGGNNEQYF.

This clone was recorded a few times. The V gene is TRBV24-1, the J gene TRBJ2-7, with TRBD1 identical over 10 bases. Germline V gives CDR1 KGHDR, CDR2 SFDVKD. The CDR3 contains 16 residues. J lost 4 bases, V lost 5 bases, and 10 bases had no gene match. CDR3 in DNA: TGTGCCACCAGTGGCCCCTCGACAGGGGGCATGTACGAGCAGTACTTC. Its protein product is CATSGPSTGGMYEQYF.

In DNA form, the CDR3 reads TGTGCCAGCAGCCAAGATAGTGGACAGGGAGGAGAAAAACTGTTTTTT. Translation gives CASSQDSGQGGEKLFF. The chain has TRBV4-2 and TRBJ1-4, with TRBD1 matching over 8 bases. Trimming took 0 bases from V and 8 from J; bases not matched to a gene: 8. Germline V gives CDR1 LGHNA, CDR2 YNFKEQ. CDR3 length equals 16 residues.

On this clone: Other DNA sequences from this sample encode an identical CDR3 as well. The genes are TRBV3-1 (or the pseudogene TRBV3-2) and TRBJ1-1; tentatively, D is TRBD1 (6 bases). Trimming removed 3 bases from V and 5 bases from J, with 16 bases in between. Looked up from germline, CDR1 is LGHDT and CDR2 is YNNKEL (reference sequence). The CDR3 is 15 residues long. The chain's CDR3 is CASSHLTGRETEAFF. The CDR3 bases are TGTGCCAGCAGCCACCTGACAGGCCGTGAGACTGAAGCTTTCTTT.

The rearrangement links TRBV15 to TRBJ2-5; TRBD2 is a possible D gene (6 bases). V was trimmed by 0 bases and J by 2 bases, leaving 10 bases between them. Germline V lookup: CDR1 LNHNV, CDR2 YYDKDF (reference sequence). This CDR3 has 15 amino acids. The CDR3 DNA sequence: TGTGCCACCAGCAGAGAATGGGACTTACAAGAGACCCAGTACTTC. It is translated as CATSREWDLQETQYF.